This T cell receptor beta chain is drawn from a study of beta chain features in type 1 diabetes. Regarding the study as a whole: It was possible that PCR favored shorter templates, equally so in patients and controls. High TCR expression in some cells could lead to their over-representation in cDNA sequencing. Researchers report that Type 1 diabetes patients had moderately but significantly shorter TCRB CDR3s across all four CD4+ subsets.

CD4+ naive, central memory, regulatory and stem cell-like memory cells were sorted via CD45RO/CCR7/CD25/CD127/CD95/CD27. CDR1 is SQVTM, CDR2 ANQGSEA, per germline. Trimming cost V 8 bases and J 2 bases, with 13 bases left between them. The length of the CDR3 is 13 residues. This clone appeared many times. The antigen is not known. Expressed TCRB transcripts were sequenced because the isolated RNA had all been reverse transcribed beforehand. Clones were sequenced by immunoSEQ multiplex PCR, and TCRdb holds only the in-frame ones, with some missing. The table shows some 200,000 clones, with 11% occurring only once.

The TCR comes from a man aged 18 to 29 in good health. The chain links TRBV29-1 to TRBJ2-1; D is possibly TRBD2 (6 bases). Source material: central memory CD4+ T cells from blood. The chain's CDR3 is CSTLGGAYNEQFF. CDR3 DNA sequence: TGCAGCACCCTCGGAGGGGCCTACAATGAGCAGTTCTTC.